This TCR beta chain stems from a study of blood T cell repertoires in COVID-19. Sequencing used immunoSEQ multiplex PCR; TCRdb keeps in-frame clones, though not all of them. The sample lists approximately 300,000 clones, more than 90% occurring once. The CDR3 extends over 14 amino acids. In germline, CDR1 is MNHNS, CDR2 SASEGT. Trimming cost V 0 bases and J 3 bases, with 9 bases left between them. Ages ranged from roughly 18 to 100 years, with residence in about 24 US areas. Recovery among Cohort 3 donors was established by two negative PCRs, clearance, or symptom resolution. Specimen: PBMCs or T cells enriched from blood (not recorded which). This TCR derives from a woman aged 30 to 39 who had recovered from COVID-19. The chain carries TRBV6-1 and TRBJ2-7, with D possibly TRBD2 on 6 matching bases. CDR3 sequence reads: CASSEARDYYEQYF. CDR3 DNA: TGTGCCAGCAGTGAAGCGCGGGATTACTACGAGCAGTACTTC.